This T cell receptor (delta chain) derives from a study of Vδ1+ human thymocytes. General observations from the study: Highly polyclonal TRG and TRD repertoires with Gaussian CDR3 length distributions appeared in thymus. The authors advised highly purified populations and single-cell validation.

The template was reverse-transcribed extracted RNA. The CDR3 regions were amplified by multiplex PCR from V-gene primers to a constant-region primer. With CATT, TCRdb re-called clones from the multiplex PCR reads. The table shows about 55,000 delta-chain clones, with more than 15% occurring only once. Germline CDR1 and CDR2: TSWWSYY and QGS. V was clipped by 5 bases and J by 0 bases, with 34 bases between them. This CDR3 is built from 22 residues. Turning to this clone: Its antigen is still unknown.

The sequenced sample was Vdelta1+ gamma-delta thymocytes from the thymus. Documented subset: FACS-sorted CD3+ TCRalphabeta- TCRVdelta1+ TCRVdelta2- thymocytes. The source is a boy under two years old who had congenital heart surgery. The V gene is TRDV1, the J gene TRDJ1; D is perhaps TRDD3 (6 bases). CDR3 loop: CALGPQAYDRVLGGMYTDKLIF. CDR3 in DNA: TGTGCTCTTGGGCCCCAGGCCTACGATCGGGTACTGGGAGGTATGTACACCGATAAACTCATCTTT.